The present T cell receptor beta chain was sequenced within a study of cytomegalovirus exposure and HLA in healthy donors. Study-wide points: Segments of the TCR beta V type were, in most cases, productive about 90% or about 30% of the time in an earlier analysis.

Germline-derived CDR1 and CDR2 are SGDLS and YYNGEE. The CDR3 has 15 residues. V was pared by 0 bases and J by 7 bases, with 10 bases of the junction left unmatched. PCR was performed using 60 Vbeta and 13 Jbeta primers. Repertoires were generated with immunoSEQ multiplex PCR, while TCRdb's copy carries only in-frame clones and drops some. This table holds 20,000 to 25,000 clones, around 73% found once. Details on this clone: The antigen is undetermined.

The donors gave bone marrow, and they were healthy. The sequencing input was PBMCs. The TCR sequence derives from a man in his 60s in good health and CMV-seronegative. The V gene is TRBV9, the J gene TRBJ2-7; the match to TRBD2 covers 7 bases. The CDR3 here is CASSVDTSDIGEQYF. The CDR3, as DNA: TGTGCCAGCAGCGTAGACACTAGCGATATTGGGGAGCAGTACTTC. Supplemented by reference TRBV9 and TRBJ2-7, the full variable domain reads DSGVTQTPKHLITATGQRVTLRCSPRSGDLSVYWYQQSLDQGLQFLIQYYNGEERAKGNILERFSAQQFPDLHSELNLSSLELGDSALYFCASSVDTSDIGEQYFGPGTRLTVT.